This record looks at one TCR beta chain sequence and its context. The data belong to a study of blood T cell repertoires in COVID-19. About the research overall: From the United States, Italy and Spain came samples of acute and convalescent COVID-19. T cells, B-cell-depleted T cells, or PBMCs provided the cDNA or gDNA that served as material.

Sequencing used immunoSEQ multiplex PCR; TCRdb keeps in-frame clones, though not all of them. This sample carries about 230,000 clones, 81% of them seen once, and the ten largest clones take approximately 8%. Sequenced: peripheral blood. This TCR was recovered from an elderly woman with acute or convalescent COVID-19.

The CDR3 nucleotides read TGTGCCAGCAGCTCCCGGACAGTCGGGCGGTCCTACGAGCAGTACTTC. Amino acid sequence: CASSSRTVGRSYEQYF. The chain couples TRBV5-4 to TRBJ2-7, with D possibly TRBD1 on 6 matching bases. Between the trimmed V and J ends, which lost 3 bases and 1 base, there was a span of 17 bases. CDR3 length: 16 amino acids. From germline, CDR1 is SGHNT and CDR2 YYREEE (reference sequence).